The clone carrying this T cell receptor (beta chain) was detected a few times. The data belong to a study of T cells in Graves' hyperthyroidism and ophthalmopathy. The CDR3 has 16 amino acids. Germline V gene data show CDR1 as SGHKS and CDR2 as YYEKEE (reference sequence). Trimming took 6 bases from V and 2 from J, leaving 21 bases between them. Diagnoses were made from clinical symptoms, serum measures (thyroxine and TRAb), thyroid ultrasound and orbital computed tomography. Extraction of PBMCs used approximately 10 ml of fresh peripheral blood. RNA transcripts served as the template for amplifying TCR beta CDR3 regions. During a first-round RT-PCR of the TCR CDR3, the HTBI primer set was used. TCRdb processed the multiplex PCR reads anew with MiXCR; each CDR3 protein has one entry. The sample has some 250,000 distinct CDR3 sequences; roughly 14% are singletons.

Source material: blood. This TCR derives from a woman in her forties with Graves' hyperthyroidism that later progressed to Graves' ophthalmopathy. This chain connects TRBV5-5 to TRBJ2-7; D possibly corresponds to TRBD1 (6 bases). Written as DNA, the CDR3 is TGTGCCAGCACAACCCGAACCGGGACAAGTCCCTACGAGCAGTACTTC. Translation: CASTTRTGTSPYEQYF.